This T cell receptor beta chain was recorded in a study of cytomegalovirus exposure and HLA in healthy donors. Notes on the study in general: First-cohort TCR clusters were later found to tend to co-occur in the 120 or so validation repertoires.

Clones were read by immunoSEQ multiplex PCR, and TCRdb kept only the in-frame ones, dropping some. Of 300,000 to 450,000 clones detected, just over 85% appear once; the ten largest clones hold around 0.8%. The ends lost 0 bases at V and 9 bases at J; junction bases unmatched: 14. The V gene's germline CDR1 is GTSNPN and CDR2 SVGIG (reference sequence). The CDR3 is 18 residues long. This clone appeared a single time. No antigen is known for it. The source material was PBMCs. This chain links TRBV30 with TRBJ2-1; 13 positions match TRBD2. The clonotype was recovered from a young woman in good health and CMV-seronegative. Here the CDR3 DNA reads TGTGCCTGGAGTGTTAGGACTAGCGGGGGTAAAGTTTATAGTGAGCAGTTCTTC. As protein: CAWSVRTSGGKVYSEQFF.